Listed here are 21 T cell receptor beta chains from one sample, sequenced in a study of blood T cell repertoires in COVID-19 (dated by TCRdb to 2020 to 2021). Libraries were constructed by the immunoSEQ multiplex PCR assay. TCRdb stores this immuneACCESS table with in-frame sequences only. Part of the clones is absent; in the studies checked, under half of the shortfall reflects unresolved V genes, and no reason is known for the rest. Within this sample are about 310,000 clones, with roughly 87% of them counted one time only. The ten largest clones represent 8% to 9.5% of the sample. Input material: PBMCs or T cells enriched from blood (not recorded which). The receptors here all came from a woman under 30 who had recovered from COVID-19.

The chain has TRBV27 and TRBJ1-6, with 7 bases that match TRBD1. The J segment lost 5 bases and the V segment lost 5 bases, leaving 9 bases of the junction unmatched. CDR1 is MNHEY and CDR2 is SMNVEV in the germline V gene (reference sequence). The CDR3 consists of 16 residues. The CDR3: CASSPIGGTDNSPLHF. The CDR3 nucleotides are TGTGCCAGCAGTCCGATTGGTGGGACAGATAATTCACCCCTCCACTTT.

This clone appeared once. The chain employs TRBV9 and TRBJ2-3, with 9 bases fitting TRBD2. V lost 4 bases, J lost 4 bases, and 10 bases stayed unmatched. Germline V lookup: CDR1 SGDLS, CDR2 YYNGEE. This CDR3 contains 16 residues. CDR3 bases: TGTGCCAGCAGCCCATCCCCCAGCGGGAGGTCAGATACGCAGTATTTT. Translation gives CASSPSPSGRSDTQYF.

The V call is TRBV18, the J call TRBJ1-2; D gene ambiguous. This CDR3 is built from 15 residues. Deletions cut 0 bases from V and 4 bases from J, with 12 bases between. The germline CDR1 and CDR2 sequences are KGHSH and LQKENI. CDR3 in amino acids: CASSPPVYRVYGYTF. The CDR3 DNA reads TGTGCCAGCTCACCACCGGTATACAGAGTCTATGGCTACACCTTC.

The chain joins TRBV30 to TRBJ1-3, with 9 bases fitting TRBD1. V lost 2 bases to trimming and J lost 4 bases; unmatched junction nucleotides: 6. CDR3 length: 15 amino acids. The germline gives CDR1 GTSNPN, CDR2 SVGIG (reference sequence). The CDR3 sequence: CAWSLTGGGGNTIYF. Here the CDR3 DNA reads TGTGCCTGGAGTCTGACAGGGGGTGGAGGAAACACCATATATTTT. Using reference TRBV30 and TRBJ1-3 for the parts outside the CDR3, the full variable domain is SQTIHQWPATLVQPVGSPLSLECTVEGTSNPNLYWYRQAAGRGLQLLFYSVGIGQISSEVPQNLSASRPQDRQFILSSKKLLLSDSGFYLCAWSLTGGGGNTIYFGEGSWLTVV.

In DNA, the CDR3 is TGTGCCAGCAGTGCCGCGGGACAGTACAATGAGCAGTTCTTC. Its translation is CASSAAGQYNEQFF. The chain recombines TRBV2 with TRBJ2-1; D might be TRBD1 (7 bases). CDR1 and CDR2 from the germline V gene are SNHLY and FYNNEI. This CDR3 spans 14 amino acids. The V and J ends lost 4 bases and 4 bases respectively, with 11 bases between them. Using reference TRBV2 and TRBJ2-1 for the parts outside the CDR3, the full variable domain is EPEVTQTPSHQVTQMGQEVILRCVPISNHLYFYWYRQILGQKVEFLVSFYNNEISEKSEIFDDQFSVERPDGSNFTLKIRSTKLEDSAMYFCASSAAGQYNEQFFGPGTRLTVL.

This clone has more than one count but fewer than ten. V gene TRBV5-1 combines with J gene TRBJ2-2; maybe TRBD1 (5 bases). The ends were cut back, 0 bases at V and 4 bases at J, with 10 bases in the middle. The CDR3 contains 15 residues. From germline, CDR1 is SGHRS and CDR2 YFSETQ. The CDR3 here is CASSLDRQGTGELFF. CDR3 bases: TGCGCCAGCAGCTTGGATCGTCAGGGCACCGGGGAGCTGTTTTTT.

This chain uses TRBV5-4 with TRBJ2-7; 7 bases map to TRBD1. V dropped 0 bases and J dropped 7; count of bases not matched to a gene: 7. This CDR3 contains 14 residues. Germline CDR1 SGHNT, CDR2 YYREEE (reference sequence). For the CDR3, the DNA is TGTGCCAGCAGCTTGGTTGACAGGGTGGGTGAGCAGTACTTC. It translates to CASSLVDRVGEQYF.

The chain joins TRBV11-2 to TRBJ1-2; D is possibly TRBD1 (6 bases). Trimming pared 1 base from V and 4 bases from J, leaving 10 bases between. The germline V gene encodes CDR1 SGHAT and CDR2 FQNNGV. This CDR3 spans 14 amino acids. The CDR3 bases are TGTGCCAGCAGCTTAGCTGAGGGGGTCTATGGCTACACCTTC. Its protein product is CASSLAEGVYGYTF.

This chain connects TRBV6-6 to TRBJ2-4; D call uncertain. Trimming cost V 2 bases and J 6 bases, with 14 bases left between them. CDR3 size: 15 residues. Germline-derived CDR1 and CDR2 are MNHNY and SVGAGI (reference sequence). CDR3 in amino acids: CASSYGQSGLNIQYF. CDR3 DNA: TGTGCCAGCAGTTACGGGCAGAGTGGATTAAACATTCAGTACTTC.

The rearrangement links TRBV6-2 or TRBV6-3 to TRBJ2-2; 12 bases are shared with TRBD2. CDR3 size: 19 residues. Germline loops: CDR1 MNHEY, CDR2 SVGEGT. V trimming: 3 bases; J trimming: 2 bases; junction bases outside the gene matches: 10. Written as DNA, the CDR3 is TGTGCCAGCAGTTATGCGAAGACTAGCGGGAGTATAAACACCGGGGAGCTGTTTTTT. It specifies CASSYAKTSGSINTGELFF.

The chain employs TRBV5-1 and TRBJ2-2; D may be TRBD2 (6 bases). CDR1 and CDR2 (germline): SGHRS, YFSETQ. Trimming shortened V by 0 bases and J by 1 base, and 10 bases separated the two germline ends. The CDR3 contains 16 residues. The CDR3 nucleotides are TGCGCCAGCAGCTTGGGCCCAGCGGGGAACACCGGGGAGCTGTTTTTT. Its translation: CASSLGPAGNTGELFF. The variable domain in full, completed from reference TRBV5-1 and TRBJ2-2, reads KAGVTQTPRYLIKTRGQQVTLSCSPISGHRSVSWYQQTPGQGLQFLFEYFSETQRNKGNFPGRFSGRQFSNSRSEMNVSTLELGDSALYLCASSLGPAGNTGELFFGEGSRLTVL.

V and J are TRBV5-8 and TRBJ2-7; 8 nucleotides align to TRBD1. CDR1 is SGHTS, CDR2 YDEGEE, per germline. The CDR3 length is 15 residues. The V gene end was trimmed by 4 bases and the J gene end by 4 bases; junction bases not matched to a gene: 10. CDR3 sequence: CASSRRTGHQYEQYF. CDR3 coding DNA: TGTGCCAGCAGCCGTAGGACAGGGCATCAGTACGAGCAGTACTTC.

The chain carries TRBV27 and TRBJ2-7, with 11 bases fitting TRBD1. The CDR3 runs to 16 residues. Germline trimming cut 5 bases from V and 3 bases from J; bases unmatched to any gene: 9. Per germline, CDR1 MNHEY and CDR2 SMNVEV (reference sequence). The CDR3 sequence is CASSPIGQGASYEQYF. In DNA, the CDR3 is TGTGCCAGCAGTCCCATCGGACAGGGGGCGAGCTACGAGCAGTACTTC.

The chain links TRBV6-4 to TRBJ1-1; D is uncertain. Germline CDR1 and CDR2: MRHNA and SNTAGT. V was shortened by 3 bases and J by 11 bases, with 19 bases between the two germline ends. This CDR3 is built from 14 residues. The CDR3 nucleotides are TGTGCCAGCAGTGATTCCTACAGCTCCAGGTTGGCTTTCTTT. Its protein is CASSDSYSSRLAFF.

The chain recombines TRBV10-3 with TRBJ2-2; 16 bases fit TRBD2. The CDR3 contains 17 residues. After removal of 10 bases from V and 6 bases from J, the junction contained 11 bases not matched to a gene. Germline lookup yields CDR1 ENHRY and CDR2 SYGVKD. The DNA of the CDR3 is TGTGCCACCGGGACTAGCGGGGGGGCGAGGCCGGCCGGGGAGCTGTTTTTT. It is translated as CATGTSGGARPAGELFF.

The chain combines TRBV28 with TRBJ1-1; TRBD1 matches 9 bases. The trim removed 5 bases at V and 0 bases at J, leaving 10 bases unmatched. CDR1 is MDHEN, CDR2 SYDVKM, per germline. The CDR3 has 17 amino acids. CDR3 amino acids: CASSPPTGTGMNTEAFF. In nucleotides, the CDR3 is TGTGCCAGCAGTCCACCAACCGGGACAGGGATGAACACTGAAGCTTTCTTT. Looking up the rest from reference TRBV28 and TRBJ1-1 gives the full variable domain: DVKVTQSSRYLVKRTGEKVFLECVQDMDHENMFWYRQDPGLGLRLIYFSYDVKMKEKGDIPEGYSVSREKKERFSLILESASTNQTSMYLCASSPPTGTGMNTEAFFGQGTRLTVV.

The chain carries TRBV7-6 and TRBJ1-1; the match to TRBD1 covers 7 bases. This CDR3 is built from 13 residues. J lost 3 bases, V lost 3 bases, and 1 base had no gene match. Looked up from germline, CDR1 is SGHVS and CDR2 is FNYEAQ. The CDR3 DNA sequence: TGTGCCAGCAGCTTTGGACAGGACACTGAAGCTTTCTTT. Amino acids: CASSFGQDTEAFF.

CDR3: CAWRARQGYNSPLHF. The CDR3 DNA reads as TGTGCCTGGAGGGCACGTCAGGGTTATAATTCACCCCTCCACTTT. This sequence joins TRBV30 and TRBJ1-6; tentatively, D is TRBD1 (5 bases). V lost 3 bases to trimming and J lost 4 bases, with 13 bases between them. The germline V gene encodes CDR1 GTSNPN and CDR2 SVGIG (reference sequence). The CDR3 runs 15 residues.

CDR3 nucleotide sequence: TGTGCCAGCAGCTCTGAGCGGGACCTCTACAATGAGCAGTTCTTC. Translating gives CASSSERDLYNEQFF. V usage is TRBV7-9 and J usage is TRBJ2-1; 7 positions agree with TRBD2. The V gene's germline CDR1 is SEHNR and CDR2 FQNEAQ (reference sequence). This CDR3 contains 15 residues. The V segment lost 4 bases and the J segment 3 bases; nucleotides outside the gene matches: 6.

This clone has only one observation. The chain carries TRBV25-1 and TRBJ1-4; 7 nucleotides align to TRBD1. V gave up 6 bases and J gave up 5 bases; unmatched junction bases: 6. The CDR3 loop spans 14 amino acids. Germline loops: CDR1 MGHDK, CDR2 SYGVNS. The CDR3 loop is CASRVTGANEKLFF. In nucleotides, the CDR3 is TGTGCCAGCAGGGTAACAGGGGCCAATGAAAAACTGTTTTTT.

The chain is built from TRBV11-2 and TRBJ1-2, with a tentative D call TRBD1 (5 bases). The CDR3 loop spans 15 amino acids. V lost 3 bases and J lost 2, with 13 bases in between. Looked up from germline, CDR1 is SGHAT and CDR2 is FQNNGV. The CDR3 bases are TGTGCCAGCAGCTTCTCTCGGGACTCGAACTATGGCTACACCTTC. Its translation is CASSFSRDSNYGYTF.